The clone carrying this TCR beta chain was counted a few times. This entry comes from a study of T cell repertoires in cytomegalovirus infection. Each CDR3 protein gets one entry after TCRdb re-called the reads with MiXCR. Of approximately 700,000 distinct CDR3 sequences listed, approximately 34% are singletons. Germline assignment: CDR1 LNHDA and CDR2 SQIVND (reference sequence). The length of the CDR3 is 14 residues. The V gene lost 3 bases and the J gene lost 2 bases, with 10 bases spanning the gap. Material: PBMCs. The rearrangement uses TRBV19 and TRBJ1-2, with D possibly TRBD1 on 5 matching bases. The clonotype comes from a human donor in good health (CMV status not recorded). Some clones in this sample may be carry-over from other donors' samples. CDR3 sequence (DNA): TGTGCCAGTAGTATCTGGGACGTAAACTATGGCTACACCTTC. Protein: CASSIWDVNYGYTF.